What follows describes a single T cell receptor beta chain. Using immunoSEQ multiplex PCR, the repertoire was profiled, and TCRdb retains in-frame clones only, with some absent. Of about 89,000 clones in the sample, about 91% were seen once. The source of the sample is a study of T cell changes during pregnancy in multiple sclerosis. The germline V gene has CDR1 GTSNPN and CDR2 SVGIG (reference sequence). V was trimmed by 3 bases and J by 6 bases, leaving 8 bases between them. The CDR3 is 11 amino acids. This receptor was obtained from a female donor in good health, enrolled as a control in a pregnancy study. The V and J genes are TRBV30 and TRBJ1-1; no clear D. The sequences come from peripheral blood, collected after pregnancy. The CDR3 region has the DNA TGTGCCTGGAGGCGGGGTGCTGAAGCTTTCTTT. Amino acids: CAWRRGAEAFF.